This TCR beta chain was obtained from a study of low-dose radiotherapy and immunotherapy resistance in tumors. The germline gives CDR1 SGHRS, CDR2 YFSETQ. The CDR3 loop spans 14 amino acids. V gave up 7 bases and J gave up 10 bases; unmatched junction bases: 13. TRAV- and TRBV-specific primers were used for first-strand cDNA, which covered alpha and beta chains. A constant-region primer paired with the V-primer adapter amplified TCRs over approximately 18 PCR cycles. TCRdb re-derived calls from the reads in MiXCR, one entry per CDR3 protein. The data hold tens of thousands of distinct CDR3 sequences, with less than 35% observed a single time. Worth noting for this clonotype: A far larger clone is off by one base, so a read error is likely.

This sample's time point: before trial treatment. This TCR derives from a female donor with ovarian cancer. The chain couples TRBV5-1 to TRBJ2-1; 8 bases map to TRBD2. Sequencing was performed on PBMCs, taken before treatment. This chain's CDR3 is CASRASGGVYEQFF. CDR3 coding DNA: TGCGCCAGCCGAGCCAGCGGGGGTGTCTACGAGCAGTTCTTC.